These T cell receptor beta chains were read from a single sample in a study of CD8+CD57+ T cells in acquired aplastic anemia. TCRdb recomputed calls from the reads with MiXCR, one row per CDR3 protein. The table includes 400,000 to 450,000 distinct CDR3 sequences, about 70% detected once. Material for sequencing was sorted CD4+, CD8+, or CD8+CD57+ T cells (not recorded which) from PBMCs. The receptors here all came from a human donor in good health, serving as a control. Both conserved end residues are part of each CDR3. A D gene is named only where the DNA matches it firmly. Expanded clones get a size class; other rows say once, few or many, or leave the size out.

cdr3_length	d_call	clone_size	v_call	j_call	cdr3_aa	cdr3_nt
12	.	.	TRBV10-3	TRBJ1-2	CAISEAWDGYTF	TGTGCCATCAGTGAGGCTTGGGACGGCTACACCTTC
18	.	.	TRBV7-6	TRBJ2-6	CASSLAVTGRTGENVLTF	TGTGCCAGCAGCTTAGCCGTGACAGGGAGGACCGGGGAGAACGTCCTGACTTTC
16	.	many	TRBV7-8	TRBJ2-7	CASSLGASDSSYEQYF	TGTGCCAGCAGCTTAGGGGCCAGCGACAGCTCCTACGAGCAGTACTTC
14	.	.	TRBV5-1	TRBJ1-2	CASSLGDRNYGYTF	TGCGCCAGCAGCCTGGGAGACAGGAACTATGGCTACACCTTC
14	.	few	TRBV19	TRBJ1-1	CASRHSGANTEAFF	TGTGCCAGTAGGCATTCCGGGGCGAACACTGAAGCTTTCTTT
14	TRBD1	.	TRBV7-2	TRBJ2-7	CASSFLGQGYEQYF	TGTGCCAGCAGCTTCCTTGGACAGGGCTACGAGCAGTACTTC
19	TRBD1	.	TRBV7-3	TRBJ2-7	CASSQGPQPPGQGRPEQYF	TGTGCCAGCAGCCAAGGGCCCCAGCCGCCGGGACAGGGTCGACCCGAGCAGTACTTC
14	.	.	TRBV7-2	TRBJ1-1	CASSLEAKGVYAFF	TGTGCCAGCAGCTTAGAGGCTAAGGGCGTCTACGCTTTCTTT
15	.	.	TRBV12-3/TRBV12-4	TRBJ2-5	CASSLAGGTGAAFYF	TGTGCCAGCAGTCTGGCTGGGGGAACCGGGGCGGCTTTCTACTTC
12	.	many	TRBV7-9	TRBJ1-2	CASSWRSYGYTF	TGTGCCAGCAGCTGGAGGTCCTATGGCTACACCTTC
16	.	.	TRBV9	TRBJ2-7	CASSSPYTQGDYEQYF	TGTGCTAGCAGCTCACCGTACACACAAGGAGACTACGAGCAGTACTTC
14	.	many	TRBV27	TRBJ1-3	CASSTSYSGNTIYF	TGTGCCAGCAGTACTTCCTACTCTGGAAACACCATATATTTT
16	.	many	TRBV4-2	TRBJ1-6	CASSQSRGFYNSPLHF	TGTGCCAGCAGCCAATCGAGGGGGTTCTATAATTCACCCCTCCACTTT
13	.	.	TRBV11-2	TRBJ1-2	CASSPGDYGGYTF	TGTGCCAGCAGCCCGGGGGACTATGGAGGCTACACCTTC
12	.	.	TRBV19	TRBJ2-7	CAYSLPGDEQYF	TGTGCCTATAGTCTGCCAGGGGACGAGCAGTACTTC
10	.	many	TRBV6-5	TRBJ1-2	CATRQAVYTF	TGTGCCACCCGACAGGCTGTCTACACCTTC
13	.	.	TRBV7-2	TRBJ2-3	CASAAYRTDTQYF	TGTGCCAGCGCCGCGTACCGCACAGATACGCAGTATTTT
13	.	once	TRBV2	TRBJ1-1	CASTKDLNPQDLF	TGTGCCAGCACCAAAGACCTCAACCCGCAAGATCTCTTT
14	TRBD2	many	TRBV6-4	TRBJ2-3	CASSEGGSTDTQYF	TGTGCCAGCAGTGAGGGGGGGAGCACAGATACGCAGTATTTT
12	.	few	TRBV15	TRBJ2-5	CATSRDQETQYF	TGTGCCACCAGCAGAGACCAAGAGACCCAGTACTTC
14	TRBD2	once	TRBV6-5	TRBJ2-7	CASTRGAGEGGQYF	TGTGCCAGCACGCGGGGGGCAGGGGAGGGCGGACAGTACTTC
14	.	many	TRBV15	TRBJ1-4	CATSRDGWHEKLFF	TGTGCCACCAGCAGAGATGGTTGGCATGAAAAACTGTTTTTT
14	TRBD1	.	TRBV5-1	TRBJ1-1	CASSRGQGGTEAFF	TGCGCCAGCAGCCGTGGACAGGGTGGCACTGAAGCTTTCTTT
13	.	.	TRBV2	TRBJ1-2	CASTILVSDGYTF	TGTGCCAGCACTATTTTGGTGAGCGATGGCTACACCTTC
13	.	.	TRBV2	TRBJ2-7	CSITKTVRGEQYF	TGCAGCATCACGAAAACGGTACGGGGCGAGCAGTACTTC
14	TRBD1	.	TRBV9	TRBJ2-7	CASSLGTVGYEQYF	TGTGCCAGCAGCCTTGGGACAGTGGGATACGAGCAGTACTTC
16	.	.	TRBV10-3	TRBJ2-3	CAISEEGPPVGDTQYF	TGTGCCATCAGTGAAGAGGGACCTCCTGTTGGAGATACGCAGTATTTT
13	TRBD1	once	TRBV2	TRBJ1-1	CASSSRQGDTIYF	TGTGCCAGCAGCAGTCGGCAGGGGGACACCATATACTTT
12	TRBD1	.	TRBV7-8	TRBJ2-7	CASSLWDRGQYF	TGTGCCAGCAGTTTATGGGACAGGGGGCAGTACTTC
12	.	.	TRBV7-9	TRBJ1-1	CASVAVNTEAFF	TGTGCTTCAGTCGCAGTGAACACTGAAGCTTTCTTT
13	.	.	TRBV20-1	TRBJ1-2	CSARGQGNNGYTF	TGCAGTGCTAGAGGGCAGGGTAACAATGGCTACACCTTC
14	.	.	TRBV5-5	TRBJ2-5	CASSAGTPSEAQYF	TGCGCCAGCAGCGCCGGGACACCGAGTGAGGCCCAGTACTTC
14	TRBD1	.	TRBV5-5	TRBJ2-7	CARSPVGQEYAQYF	TGTGCCAGGAGCCCGGTGGGACAGGAATACGCGCAGTACTTC
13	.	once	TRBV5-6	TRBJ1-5	CASQNSGYQPQHF	TGTGCCAGCCAAAATAGTGGGTATCAGCCCCAGCATTTT
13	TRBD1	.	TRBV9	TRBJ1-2	CASSLDREQDYTF	TGTGCCAGCAGCCTGGACAGGGAACAAGACTACACATTC